A selection of T cell receptor beta chains follows, all from one sample in a study of Graves' ophthalmopathy and Graves' hyperthyroidism. TCRdb re-analysed the multiplex PCR reads in MiXCR, keeping a single row per CDR3 protein. The sample has approximately 480,000 distinct CDR3 sequences; about an eighth are singletons. Specimen: blood. The receptors were gathered from a woman in her twenties or thirties with Graves' ophthalmopathy. Both conserved end residues are part of each CDR3. Each record gives: CDR3 length, D gene, V gene, CDR3 protein. The D gene is left open where the match is weak.

cdr3_length: 15; d_call: NA; v_call: TRBV12-3/TRBV12-4; cdr3_aa: CASSITGPQTGELFF
cdr3_length: 17; d_call: TRBD1; v_call: TRBV27; cdr3_aa: CASSLSIQTGGIYGYTF
cdr3_length: 15; d_call: TRBD2; v_call: TRBV2; cdr3_aa: CASSEVAGTSYEQYF
cdr3_length: 16; d_call: NA; v_call: TRBV10-3; cdr3_aa: CAIGHEGSTYNSPLHF
cdr3_length: 14; d_call: TRBD2; v_call: TRBV19; cdr3_aa: CASSDGEGQETQYF
cdr3_length: 14; d_call: NA; v_call: TRBV13; cdr3_aa: CASSLILGTNVLSF
cdr3_length: 14; d_call: TRBD1; v_call: TRBV6-2/TRBV6-3; cdr3_aa: CASRNQGDTGELFF
cdr3_length: 15; d_call: NA; v_call: TRBV4-1; cdr3_aa: CASSQDDGSVYEQYF
cdr3_length: 15; d_call: NA; v_call: TRBV15; cdr3_aa: CATSSRGGPKNIQYF
cdr3_length: 13; d_call: NA; v_call: TRBV15; cdr3_aa: CATSQGRNTEAFF
cdr3_length: 14; d_call: NA; v_call: TRBV6-5; cdr3_aa: CASMVGSSQETQYF
cdr3_length: 14; d_call: NA; v_call: TRBV7-9; cdr3_aa: CASSPDRTNQPQHF
cdr3_length: 12; d_call: NA; v_call: TRBV6-1; cdr3_aa: CASMGGTDTQYF
cdr3_length: 16; d_call: NA; v_call: TRBV3-1; cdr3_aa: CASSQDYRDSAYEQYF
cdr3_length: 12; d_call: NA; v_call: TRBV29-1; cdr3_aa: CSGASTPYGYTF
cdr3_length: 11; d_call: NA; v_call: TRBV19; cdr3_aa: CASSITDTQYF
cdr3_length: 13; d_call: NA; v_call: TRBV30; cdr3_aa: CAWSPHSGITIYF
cdr3_length: 15; d_call: NA; v_call: TRBV7-6; cdr3_aa: CASTPPVGESYEQYF
cdr3_length: 15; d_call: NA; v_call: TRBV28; cdr3_aa: CASSLLDINTGELFF
cdr3_length: 13; d_call: NA; v_call: TRBV6-1; cdr3_aa: CATATRDSGEQYF
cdr3_length: 16; d_call: TRBD2; v_call: TRBV7-3; cdr3_aa: CASSSEGLAGGNEQYF
cdr3_length: 16; d_call: NA; v_call: TRBV18; cdr3_aa: CASSQPGGAGANVLTF
cdr3_length: 16; d_call: NA; v_call: TRBV5-1; cdr3_aa: CASSLDGQSVNYGYTF
cdr3_length: 15; d_call: NA; v_call: TRBV27; cdr3_aa: CASGGRTSSGNTIYF
cdr3_length: 16; d_call: NA; v_call: TRBV28; cdr3_aa: CASSWDTKFSNTEAFF
cdr3_length: 14; d_call: NA; v_call: TRBV28; cdr3_aa: CASSLSDRGYGYTF
cdr3_length: 15; d_call: NA; v_call: TRBV10-1; cdr3_aa: CASSPGGRPQETQYF
cdr3_length: 13; d_call: TRBD1; v_call: TRBV11-2; cdr3_aa: CASTRDRPNEAFF
cdr3_length: 14; d_call: TRBD2; v_call: TRBV6-5; cdr3_aa: CASSSARGTYEQYF
cdr3_length: 19; d_call: TRBD1; v_call: TRBV24-1; cdr3_aa: CATSEARGRGTPSDYGYTF
cdr3_length: 14; d_call: TRBD1; v_call: TRBV4-1; cdr3_aa: CASSQRTGNSPLHF
cdr3_length: 13; d_call: TRBD2; v_call: TRBV20-1; cdr3_aa: CSAFRDYGYEQYF
cdr3_length: 15; d_call: NA; v_call: TRBV30; cdr3_aa: CAWSPLPQGWYGYTF
cdr3_length: 12; d_call: NA; v_call: TRBV12-3/TRBV12-4; cdr3_aa: CASNSGEETQYF
cdr3_length: 17; d_call: NA; v_call: TRBV6-4; cdr3_aa: CASSDSIQVRVGTEAFF
cdr3_length: 14; d_call: TRBD1; v_call: TRBV11-2; cdr3_aa: CASSQYRGPYEQYF